These 21 T cell receptor beta chains were sequenced from one sample in a study of control samples from healthy donors and cancer patients. Libraries were prepared by immunoSEQ multiplex PCR; TCRdb keeps only in-frame clonotypes and omits some of them. The table has 400,000 to 500,000 clones, over 75% seen once. The specimen was PBMCs. Every receptor here comes from a man aged 40-55 years with head and neck cancer.

The rearrangement joins TRBV6-2 or TRBV6-3 to TRBJ2-7; D is possibly TRBD1 (5 bases). CDR1 is MNHEY and CDR2 is SVGEGT in the germline V gene. There are 13 residues in the CDR3. V was pared by 0 bases and J by 4 bases, with 7 bases between. CDR3 protein: CASSYSRQYEQYF. The DNA for the CDR3 is TGTGCCAGCAGTTACTCCCGACAGTACGAGCAGTACTTC.

This chain connects TRBV3-1 (or the pseudogene TRBV3-2) to TRBJ2-7; no firm D call. The CDR3 extends over 12 amino acids. V was cut by 3 bases and J by 6 bases, with 9 bases left in between. Germline V gene lookup returns CDR1 LGHDT and CDR2 YNNKEL (reference sequence). This chain's CDR3 is CASSQRLGEQYF. CDR3 sequence (DNA): TGTGCCAGCAGCCAGAGACTGGGCGAGCAGTACTTC.

The chain is built from TRBV5-1 and TRBJ2-7, with D unclear. Trimming left V 7 bases short and J 2 bases short, with 13 bases between. Germline V gives CDR1 SGHRS, CDR2 YFSETQ. This CDR3 has 13 residues. The CDR3 DNA reads TGCGCCAGCGCGGAAGGCGGACCCTACGAGCAGTACTTC. Its protein is CASAEGGPYEQYF.

This rearrangement joins TRBV10-2 to TRBJ2-1, with D possibly being TRBD1 (6 bases). Trimming pared 6 bases from V and 8 bases from J, leaving 14 bases between. Germline loops: CDR1 WSHSY, CDR2 SAAADI. This CDR3 is 13 amino acids long. The CDR3, as DNA: TGCGCCAGCAGCATACGACAGGTTTATGAGCAGTTCTTC. This gives the protein CASSIRQVYEQFF.

V usage is TRBV18 and J usage is TRBJ1-1; 7 positions match TRBD1. The CDR3 extends over 13 amino acids. J gave up 5 bases and V 6 bases, and 6 bases lay outside the gene matches. Germline loops: CDR1 KGHSH, CDR2 LQKENI. CDR3 amino acids: CASSLGQPTEAFF. CDR3 bases: TGTGCCAGCTCCCTGGGACAGCCGACTGAAGCTTTCTTT.

The genes are TRBV27 and TRBJ2-7, with unresolved D. CDR3 length equals 9 residues. Germline CDR1 is MNHEY and CDR2 is SMNVEV (reference sequence). V lost 9 bases to trimming and J lost 2 bases, with 2 bases between them. CDR3 region: CASTYEQYF. CDR3 nucleotide sequence: TGTGCCAGTACCTACGAGCAGTACTTC.

In DNA, the CDR3 is TGTGCCAGCAGTGGTCCCGCTAGCGGATTTCAAGAGACCCAGTACTTC. This translates into CASSGPASGFQETQYF. The gene calls are TRBV25-1 and TRBJ2-5, with 7 bases that match TRBD2. Germline lookup yields CDR1 MGHDK and CDR2 SYGVNS. J lost 2 bases, V lost 4 bases, and 10 bases had no gene match. This CDR3 is built from 16 residues.

As regards this clone: This sample includes further DNA sequences coding for the same CDR3. The chain couples TRBV6-5 to TRBJ1-5; D ambiguous. V was trimmed by 7 bases and J by 0 bases, leaving 10 bases between them. The length of the CDR3 is 14 residues. CDR1 and CDR2 (germline): MNHEY, SVGAGI. CDR3 in amino acids: CASTGRNSNQPQHF. The CDR3 DNA reads as TGTGCCAGCACTGGACGTAATAGCAATCAGCCCCAGCATTTT.

The chain carries TRBV5-4 and TRBJ2-1; D gene uncertain. In germline, CDR1 is SGHNT, CDR2 YYREEE (reference sequence). Trimming took 0 bases from V and 1 from J, leaving 11 bases between them. The CDR3 covers 16 residues. In DNA, the CDR3 is TGTGCCAGCAGCTTGGCATGGGTGTCATCCTACAATGAGCAGTTCTTC. This sequence encodes CASSLAWVSSYNEQFF.

The CDR3 region is CASSSRTGGDTEAFF. CDR3 bases: TGTGCCAGTAGTTCGAGGACAGGGGGCGACACTGAAGCTTTCTTT. The chain employs TRBV19 and TRBJ1-1; 11 bases match TRBD1. The CDR3 covers 15 residues. Losses at the gene ends were 5 bases for V and 3 bases for J; bases not matched to a gene: 5. Germline V gene sequence: CDR1 LNHDA, CDR2 SQIVND (reference sequence).

The J gene is TRBJ2-5, the V gene TRBV7-2, with D perhaps TRBD1 (5 bases). Germline V gene sequence: CDR1 SGHTA, CDR2 FQGNSA. V was cut by 5 bases and J by 2 bases, with 15 bases left in between. This CDR3 is built from 15 residues. CDR3 in DNA: TGTGCCAGCAGCCCGAGACCTCAGGGTCAAGAGACCCAGTACTTC. Amino acid sequence: CASSPRPQGQETQYF.

The chain combines TRBV2 with TRBJ1-6, with D tentatively TRBD1 (5 bases). Trimming stripped 6 bases from V and 7 bases from J, with 10 bases between. Germline loops: CDR1 SNHLY, CDR2 FYNNEI. The CDR3 consists of 13 residues. The CDR3 DNA reads as TGTGCCAGCAGCGAGAGGGACAATTCACCCCTCCACTTT. This encodes CASSERDNSPLHF.

Turning to this clone: This could be a read error, since a much larger clone is one nucleotide away. The V and J genes are TRBV10-3 and TRBJ2-7, with no clear D. Trimming pared 3 bases from V and 3 bases from J, leaving 3 bases between. The CDR3 covers 11 residues. Germline V gene data show CDR1 as ENHRY and CDR2 as SYGVKD. CDR3 loop: CAISEDYEQYF. CDR3 bases: TGTGCCATCAGTGAAGACTACGAGCAGTACTTC.

The chain recombines TRBV19 with TRBJ1-1; D not resolved. The V gene's germline CDR1 is LNHDA and CDR2 SQIVND (reference sequence). The germline V and J ends were trimmed by 9 bases and 0 bases, with 14 bases remaining between them. The CDR3 runs 14 residues. The CDR3 here is CASQTTWLNTEAFF. The CDR3 DNA follows: TGTGCCAGCCAAACCACATGGCTGAACACTGAAGCTTTCTTT.

The CDR3 nucleotides read TGTGCCTGGAGCCCCCTGGGACAGAAAGATCAGCCCCAGCATTTT. Protein product: CAWSPLGQKDQPQHF. The V gene is TRBV30, the J gene TRBJ1-5; TRBD1 aligns across 7 bases. This CDR3 has 15 amino acids. Germline assignment: CDR1 GTSNPN and CDR2 SVGIG (reference sequence). The V and J ends lost 3 bases and 5 bases, in that order; junction bases with no gene match: 10.

This clone appeared a single time. The chain carries TRBV5-5 and TRBJ2-2; perhaps D is TRBD1 or TRBD2 (5 bases each). This CDR3 has 16 residues. Germline CDR1 is SGHKS and CDR2 is YYEKEE (reference sequence). Trimming removed 7 bases from V and 0 bases from J, with 16 bases in between. The CDR3 is CASCLWGPSNTGELFF. CDR3 in DNA: TGTGCCAGCTGCCTCTGGGGACCTTCGAACACCGGGGAGCTGTTTTTT.

The chain employs TRBV28 and TRBJ1-5, with 9 bases identical to TRBD1. Germline values: CDR1 MDHEN, CDR2 SYDVKM. Germline trimming cut 5 bases from V and 3 bases from J; bases unmatched to any gene: 11. The CDR3 runs 17 residues. The CDR3 loop reads CASSGQYRGPANQPQHF. CDR3 DNA: TGTGCCAGCAGTGGCCAATACAGGGGGCCTGCCAATCAGCCCCAGCATTTT.

The chain has TRBV19 and TRBJ1-1; weak D call: TRBD1 (6 bases). CDR3 length: 16 amino acids. In germline, CDR1 is LNHDA, CDR2 SQIVND (reference sequence). Trimming stripped 5 bases from V and 2 bases from J, with 18 bases between. Here the CDR3 DNA reads TGTGCCAGTAGTCTAATAACCGGGACAACAAACACTGAAGCTTTCTTT. Its protein product is CASSLITGTTNTEAFF.

The chain recombines TRBV27 with TRBJ2-3; D assignment may be TRBD1 or TRBD2 (5 bases each). The length of the CDR3 is 17 residues. Per the germline V gene, CDR1 is MNHEY and CDR2 is SMNVEV (reference sequence). Trimming stripped 3 bases from V and 1 base from J, with 17 bases between. Written as DNA, the CDR3 is TGTGCCAGCAGTTTCTCGGGTGTGGGGGTAGGCACAGATACGCAGTATTTT. Residues: CASSFSGVGVGTDTQYF.

V usage is TRBV10-1 and J usage is TRBJ2-7; 8 bases match TRBD2. Germline CDR1 reads WNHNN; CDR2 reads SYGVQD (reference sequence). V was pared by 6 bases and J by 6 bases, with 16 bases of the junction left unmatched. The CDR3 sequence is 16 residues long. The CDR3 DNA reads TGCGCCAGCAGCTATGGACTAGCTACTCTGGGCGGCGAGCAGTACTTC. Protein sequence: CASSYGLATLGGEQYF.

The chain employs TRBV4-1 and TRBJ2-7, with 7 bases that match TRBD2. This CDR3 has 16 residues. CDR1 and CDR2 (germline): MGHRA, YSYEKL. J lost 5 bases, V lost 0 bases, and 10 bases had no gene match. The CDR3, as DNA: TGCGCCAGCAGCCAAGAAGGGGCAGGGAGGGTCCACGAGCAGTACTTC. Its translation: CASSQEGAGRVHEQYF.